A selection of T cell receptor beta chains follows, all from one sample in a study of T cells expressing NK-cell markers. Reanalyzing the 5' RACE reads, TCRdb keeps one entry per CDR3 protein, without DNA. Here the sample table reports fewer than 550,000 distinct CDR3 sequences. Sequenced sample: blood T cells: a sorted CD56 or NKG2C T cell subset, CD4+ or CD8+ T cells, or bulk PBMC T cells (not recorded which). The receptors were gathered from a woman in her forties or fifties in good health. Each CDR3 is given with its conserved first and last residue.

CDR3 protein: CASSPPGENGEQFF; V gene: TRBV13; J gene: TRBJ2-1
CDR3 protein: CASSDPGTAVYGYTF; V gene: TRBV6-4; J gene: TRBJ1-2
CDR3 protein: CASSSRIAGRPNNEQFF; V gene: TRBV5-1; J gene: TRBJ2-1
CDR3 protein: CASSLSLLAGSYNEQFF; V gene: TRBV12-3/TRBV12-4; J gene: TRBJ2-1
CDR3 protein: CASSPKVGTLIAGANVLTF; V gene: TRBV7-8; J gene: TRBJ2-6
CDR3 protein: CASSYLGVAGDGEQFF; V gene: TRBV6-1; J gene: TRBJ2-1
CDR3 protein: CASSGPGTRGSNEQFF; V gene: TRBV5-1; J gene: TRBJ2-1
CDR3 protein: CASSQGRDGMNTEAFF; V gene: TRBV4-1; J gene: TRBJ1-1
CDR3 protein: CSAYRDVGKTQYF; V gene: TRBV29-1; J gene: TRBJ2-5
CDR3 protein: CSAPPPFNYGYTF; V gene: TRBV20-1; J gene: TRBJ1-2
CDR3 protein: CASSPTGSRNTEAFF; V gene: TRBV6-6; J gene: TRBJ1-1
CDR3 protein: CATSDPTRTSASSYNEQFF; V gene: TRBV24-1; J gene: TRBJ2-1
CDR3 protein: CADGRAIYTDTQYF; V gene: TRBV10-3; J gene: TRBJ2-3
CDR3 protein: CASSEQGLRFF; V gene: TRBV5-1; J gene: TRBJ2-1
CDR3 protein: CASSSNRDTEQYF; V gene: TRBV3-1; J gene: TRBJ2-7
CDR3 protein: CASRGSGSYNEQFF; V gene: TRBV5-1; J gene: TRBJ2-1
CDR3 protein: CASSRGQSETQYF; V gene: TRBV7-9; J gene: TRBJ2-5
CDR3 protein: CASREEMNTEAFF; V gene: TRBV5-1; J gene: TRBJ1-1
CDR3 protein: CASSFFGTDAHGYTF; V gene: TRBV3-1; J gene: TRBJ1-2
CDR3 protein: CASSYWGPDTGELFF; V gene: TRBV6-5; J gene: TRBJ2-2
CDR3 protein: CASSGILGLGHNEQFF; V gene: TRBV7-8; J gene: TRBJ2-1
CDR3 protein: CATRLSSADTQYF; V gene: TRBV11-3; J gene: TRBJ2-3
CDR3 protein: CASSQWVGSGYTF; V gene: TRBV7-2; J gene: TRBJ1-2
CDR3 protein: CASSLFTSFNTGELFF; V gene: TRBV7-9; J gene: TRBJ2-2
CDR3 protein: CASSQSGSETQYF; V gene: TRBV4-1; J gene: TRBJ2-5
CDR3 protein: CASSFRDRDTYRYTF; V gene: TRBV5-5; J gene: TRBJ1-2
CDR3 protein: CATSRERGEQPQHF; V gene: TRBV15; J gene: TRBJ1-5
CDR3 protein: CASSSGGPPYNEQFF; V gene: TRBV7-3; J gene: TRBJ2-1
CDR3 protein: CASSAQGFGADTQYF; V gene: TRBV5-1; J gene: TRBJ2-3
CDR3 protein: CAISPSGTFKFWEQYF; V gene: TRBV10-3; J gene: TRBJ2-7
CDR3 protein: CASRNLGETQYF; V gene: TRBV5-1; J gene: TRBJ2-5
CDR3 protein: CASSDRQGRNYGYTF; V gene: TRBV5-1; J gene: TRBJ1-2
CDR3 protein: CASSVAPIPQETQYF; V gene: TRBV9; J gene: TRBJ2-5
CDR3 protein: CASSSEPGGQQFF; V gene: TRBV5-1; J gene: TRBJ2-1
CDR3 protein: CASSQDTGKYNEQFF; V gene: TRBV3-1; J gene: TRBJ2-1
CDR3 protein: CASSPQGSYGNTIYF; V gene: TRBV9; J gene: TRBJ1-3
CDR3 protein: CSASGTGSSGELFF; V gene: TRBV29-1; J gene: TRBJ2-2
CDR3 protein: CASSLLGVLYNEQFF; V gene: TRBV14; J gene: TRBJ2-1
CDR3 protein: CASSLVGLAGATGELFF; V gene: TRBV7-2; J gene: TRBJ2-2
CDR3 protein: CASRYTGTSGNTIYF; V gene: TRBV12-3/TRBV12-4; J gene: TRBJ1-3
CDR3 protein: CASSKGWDLAGFRETQYF; V gene: TRBV2; J gene: TRBJ2-5
CDR3 protein: CSASPARPNTGELFF; V gene: TRBV20-1; J gene: TRBJ2-2
CDR3 protein: CASSLAGGRAGGEQFF; V gene: TRBV7-9; J gene: TRBJ2-1
CDR3 protein: CASSLVGGGRNEQFF; V gene: TRBV5-1; J gene: TRBJ2-1
CDR3 protein: CSASGTSDGNEQFF; V gene: TRBV20-1; J gene: TRBJ2-1
CDR3 protein: CASSLVDPYSNQPQHF; V gene: TRBV12-3/TRBV12-4; J gene: TRBJ1-5
CDR3 protein: CASSFSGRVNTEAFF; V gene: TRBV12-3/TRBV12-4; J gene: TRBJ1-1
CDR3 protein: CASRFLSGRGHNEQFF; V gene: TRBV6-5; J gene: TRBJ2-1
CDR3 protein: CASRVTGEGPYEQYF; V gene: TRBV12-3/TRBV12-4; J gene: TRBJ2-7
CDR3 protein: CSVEQLPSGNEQFF; V gene: TRBV29-1; J gene: TRBJ2-1
CDR3 protein: CASSRSSGRTKADTQYF; V gene: TRBV5-5; J gene: TRBJ2-3
CDR3 protein: CASRAKLGPHEQYF; V gene: TRBV12-3/TRBV12-4; J gene: TRBJ2-7
CDR3 protein: CASSESGGPITGELFF; V gene: TRBV10-1; J gene: TRBJ2-2
CDR3 protein: CASSSELHTDTQYF; V gene: TRBV5-1; J gene: TRBJ2-3
CDR3 protein: CASSQEVTVSGNTIYF; V gene: TRBV4-1; J gene: TRBJ1-3
CDR3 protein: CASSPWGSGDTQYF; V gene: TRBV12-3/TRBV12-4; J gene: TRBJ2-3
CDR3 protein: CASSLMIDYEQYF; V gene: TRBV27; J gene: TRBJ2-7
CDR3 protein: CASSPVGRVFNEQFF; V gene: TRBV18; J gene: TRBJ2-1
CDR3 protein: CASSPFGSEGTGELFF; V gene: TRBV18; J gene: TRBJ2-2